The subject of this entry is one T cell receptor beta chain. Antigen: not known. TCRdb reprocessed the reads via MiXCR and lists one record per CDR3 protein. This sample carries around 740,000 distinct CDR3 sequences, 35% to 45% of them seen once, and the ten largest clones take 2.8%. From germline, CDR1 is DFQATT and CDR2 SNEGSKA (reference sequence). The CDR3 sequence is 12 residues long. The V gene end was trimmed by 3 bases and the J gene end by 5 bases; junction bases not matched to a gene: 3. The sample belongs to a study of T cell repertoires in cytomegalovirus infection. Overall study findings and caveats: CMV-specific TCR beta clonotypes restricted by HLA-C were the ones dominating the ex vivo response.

The gene calls are TRBV20-1 and TRBJ1-1, with 7 bases fitting TRBD1. The material sequenced was PBMCs. The receptor was isolated from a human donor in good health (CMV status not recorded). Some clones in this sample may be carry-over from other donors' samples. The CDR3 region has the DNA TGCAGTGCTAGGGACAGGCTTACTGAAGCTTTCTTT. Translated, it gives CSARDRLTEAFF.